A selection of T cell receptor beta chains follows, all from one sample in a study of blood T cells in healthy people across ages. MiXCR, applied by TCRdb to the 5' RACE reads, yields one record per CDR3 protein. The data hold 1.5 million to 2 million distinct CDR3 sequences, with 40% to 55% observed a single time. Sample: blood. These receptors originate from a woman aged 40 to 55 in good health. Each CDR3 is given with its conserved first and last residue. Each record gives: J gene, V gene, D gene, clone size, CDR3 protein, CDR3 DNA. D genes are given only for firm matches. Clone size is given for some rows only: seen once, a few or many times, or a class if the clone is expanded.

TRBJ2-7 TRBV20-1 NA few CSARDPQSYEQYF TGCAGTGCTAGAGATCCGCAGTCCTACGAGCAGTACTTC
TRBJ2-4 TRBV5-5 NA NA CASSSTPVGAKNIQYF TGTGCCAGCAGCTCCACCCCAGTGGGGGCCAAAAACATTCAGTACTTC
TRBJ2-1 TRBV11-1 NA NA CASSFGDGGGPRGINNEQFF TGTGCCAGCAGCTTCGGGGACGGGGGCGGGCCCCGGGGTATTAACAATGAGCAGTTCTTC
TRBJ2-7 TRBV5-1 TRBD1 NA CASSLASVGQGTYEQYF TGCGCCAGCAGCTTGGCTAGTGTGGGACAGGGTACCTACGAGCAGTACTTC
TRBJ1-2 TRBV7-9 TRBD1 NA CASSSQGIDGYTF TGTGCCAGCAGCTCACAGGGGATCGATGGCTACACCTTC
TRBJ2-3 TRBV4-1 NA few CASSQESASDSTDTQYF TGCGCCAGCAGCCAAGAGTCAGCTAGCGATAGCACAGATACGCAGTATTTT
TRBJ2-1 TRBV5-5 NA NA CASSYQPLGGNEQFF TGTGCCAGCAGCTATCAACCCTTGGGGGGCAATGAGCAGTTCTTC
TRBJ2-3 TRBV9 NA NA CASSVEGGYPDTRYF TGTGCCAGCAGCGTAGAAGGCGGCTACCCAGATACGCGGTATTTT
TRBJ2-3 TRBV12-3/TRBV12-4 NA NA CASTPTRLDKQYF TGTGCCAGCACCCCTACGCGACTAGACAAGCAGTATTTT
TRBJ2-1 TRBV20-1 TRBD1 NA CSAIPDRVRYNEQFF TGCAGTGCCATCCCCGACAGGGTACGATACAATGAGCAGTTCTTC
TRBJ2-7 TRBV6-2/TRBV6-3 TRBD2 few CASSSVPPGGDEQYF TGTGCCAGCAGTTCAGTTCCCCCCGGGGGGGACGAGCAGTACTTC
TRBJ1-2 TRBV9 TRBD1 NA CASSVDLGQAVGNYGYTF TGTGCCAGCAGCGTAGATCTCGGACAGGCCGTGGGAAACTATGGCTACACCTTC
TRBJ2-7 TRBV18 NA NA CASSPKSAGFYEQYF TGTGCCAGCTCACCCAAGAGCGCAGGGTTCTACGAGCAGTACTTC
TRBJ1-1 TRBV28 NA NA CASSLLARESAFF TGTGCCAGCAGTTTATTGGCCCGAGAATCAGCTTTCTTT
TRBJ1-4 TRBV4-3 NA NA CASSQSGGVNEKLFF TGCGCCAGCAGCCAATCGGGAGGGGTGAATGAAAAACTGTTTTTT
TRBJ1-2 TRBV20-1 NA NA CSAEHDTPYGYTF TGCAGTGCCGAACATGACACACCATACGGCTACACCTTC
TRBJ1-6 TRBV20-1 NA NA CSASRLGGSPLHF TGCAGTGCTAGTAGGTTAGGTGGTTCACCCCTCCACTTT
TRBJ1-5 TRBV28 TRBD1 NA CASSRQGANRQPQHF TGTGCCAGCAGTCGACAGGGGGCTAATAGGCAGCCCCAGCATTTT
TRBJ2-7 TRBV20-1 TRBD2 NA CSARDTAGGTYEQYF TGCAGTGCTAGAGATACGGCGGGGGGGACCTACGAGCAGTACTTC
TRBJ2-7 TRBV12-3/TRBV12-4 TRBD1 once CASSKGQGASYEQYF TGTGCCAGCAGCAAAGGACAGGGGGCCTCCTACGAGCAGTACTTC
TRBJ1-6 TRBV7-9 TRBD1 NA CASSLRDRANSPLHF TGTGCCAGCAGCCTCCGGGACAGGGCTAATTCACCCCTCCACTTT
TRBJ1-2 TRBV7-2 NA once CASSLRDGRSYTF TGTGCCAGCAGCTTACGGGACGGACGCAGCTACACCTTC
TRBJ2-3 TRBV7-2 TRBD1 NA CASSAQGPTDTQYF TGTGCCAGCAGCGCACAGGGGCCGACAGATACGCAGTATTTT
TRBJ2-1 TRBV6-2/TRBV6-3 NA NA CASSQRLVGAYNEQFF TGTGCCAGCAGTCAACGACTAGTAGGGGCATACAATGAGCAGTTCTTC
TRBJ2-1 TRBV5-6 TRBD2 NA CASSLSGGALFAYNEQFF TGTGCCAGCAGCTTAAGCGGGGGGGCCTTGTTCGCCTACAATGAGCAGTTCTTC
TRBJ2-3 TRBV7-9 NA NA CASSLERAPDTQYF TGTGCCAGCAGCTTAGAGAGGGCACCAGATACGCAGTATTTT
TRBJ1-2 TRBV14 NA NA CASSQQRDYGYTF TGTGCCAGCAGCCAACAGCGAGACTATGGCTACACCTTC
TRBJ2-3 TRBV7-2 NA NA CASSLNGGYTDTQYF TGTGCCAGCAGCTTAAACGGGGGTTACACAGATACACAGTATTTT
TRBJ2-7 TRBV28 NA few CASREELTNSYEQYF TGTGCCAGCAGGGAGGAGCTGACTAACTCCTACGAGCAGTACTTC
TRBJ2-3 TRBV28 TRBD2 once CAAGLAISTDTQYF TGTGCTGCGGGACTAGCGATTTCCACAGATACGCAGTATTTT
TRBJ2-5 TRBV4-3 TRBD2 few CASSSVLAEPWGETQYF TGCGCCAGCAGCTCCGTTCTAGCGGAGCCATGGGGAGAGACCCAGTACTTC
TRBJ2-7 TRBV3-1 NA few CASSLLDGHEQYF TGTGCCAGCAGCCTCCTCGACGGTCACGAGCAGTACTTC
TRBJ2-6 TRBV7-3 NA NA CASSLDSGSGANVLTF TGTGCCAGCAGCTTAGATTCGGGCTCTGGGGCCAACGTCCTGACTTTC